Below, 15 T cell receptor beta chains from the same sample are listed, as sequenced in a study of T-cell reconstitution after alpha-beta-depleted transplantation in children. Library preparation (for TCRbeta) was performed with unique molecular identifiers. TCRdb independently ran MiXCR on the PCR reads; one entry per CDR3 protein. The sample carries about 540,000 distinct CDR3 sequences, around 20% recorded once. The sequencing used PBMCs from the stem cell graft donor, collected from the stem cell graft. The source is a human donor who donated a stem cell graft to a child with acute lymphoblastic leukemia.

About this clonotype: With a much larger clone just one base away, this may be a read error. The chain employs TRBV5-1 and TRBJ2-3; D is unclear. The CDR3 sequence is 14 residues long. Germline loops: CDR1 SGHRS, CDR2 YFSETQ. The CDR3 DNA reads TGCGCCAGCAGCAATGACATTAGCACAGATACGCAGTGTTTT. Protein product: CASSNDISTDTQCF.

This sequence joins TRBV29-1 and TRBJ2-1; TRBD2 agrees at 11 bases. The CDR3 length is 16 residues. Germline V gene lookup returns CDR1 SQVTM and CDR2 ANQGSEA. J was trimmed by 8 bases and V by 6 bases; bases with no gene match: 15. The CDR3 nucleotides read TGCAGCGTACCCCGACTAGCGGGAACGGATGTTGATGAGCAGTTCTTC. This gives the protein CSVPRLAGTDVDEQFF.

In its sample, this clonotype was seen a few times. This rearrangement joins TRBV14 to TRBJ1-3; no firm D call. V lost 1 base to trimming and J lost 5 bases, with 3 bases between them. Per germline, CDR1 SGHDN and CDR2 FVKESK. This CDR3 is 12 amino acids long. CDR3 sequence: CASSQGRNTIYF. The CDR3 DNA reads TGTGCCAGCAGCCAAGGGAGAAACACCATATATTTT.

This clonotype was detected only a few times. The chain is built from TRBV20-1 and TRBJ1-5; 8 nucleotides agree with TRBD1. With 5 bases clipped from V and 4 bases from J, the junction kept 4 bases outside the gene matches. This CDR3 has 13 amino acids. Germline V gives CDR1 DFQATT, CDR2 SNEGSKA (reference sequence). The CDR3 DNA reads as TGCAGTGCTGGCGGACAGGGAAATCAGCCCCAGCATTTT. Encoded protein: CSAGGQGNQPQHF.

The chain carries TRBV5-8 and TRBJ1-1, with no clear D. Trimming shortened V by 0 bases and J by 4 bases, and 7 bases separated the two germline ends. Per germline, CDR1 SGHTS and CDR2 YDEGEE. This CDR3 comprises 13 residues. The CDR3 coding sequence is TGTGCCAGCAGCTTGGTGGAGACCACTGAAGCTTTCTTT. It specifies CASSLVETTEAFF. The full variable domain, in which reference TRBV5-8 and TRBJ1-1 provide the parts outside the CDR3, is EAGVTQSPTHLIKTRGQQATLRCSPISGHTSVYWYQQALGLGLQFLLWYDEGEERNRGNFPPRFSGRQFPNYSSELNVNALELEDSALYLCASSLVETTEAFFGQGTRLTVV.

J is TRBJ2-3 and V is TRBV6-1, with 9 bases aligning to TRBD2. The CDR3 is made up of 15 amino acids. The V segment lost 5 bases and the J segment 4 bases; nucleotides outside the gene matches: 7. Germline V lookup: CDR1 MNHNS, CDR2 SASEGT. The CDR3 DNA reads TGTGCCAGCAGTAGAAAGGGACTAGCACCAGATACGCAGTATTTT. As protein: CASSRKGLAPDTQYF.

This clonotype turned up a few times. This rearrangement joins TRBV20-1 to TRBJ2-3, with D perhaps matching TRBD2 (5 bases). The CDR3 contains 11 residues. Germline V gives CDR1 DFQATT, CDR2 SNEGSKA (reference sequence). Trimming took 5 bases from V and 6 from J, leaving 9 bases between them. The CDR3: CSAGRGDTQYF. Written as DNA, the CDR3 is TGCAGTGCTGGGAGAGGGGATACGCAGTATTTT.

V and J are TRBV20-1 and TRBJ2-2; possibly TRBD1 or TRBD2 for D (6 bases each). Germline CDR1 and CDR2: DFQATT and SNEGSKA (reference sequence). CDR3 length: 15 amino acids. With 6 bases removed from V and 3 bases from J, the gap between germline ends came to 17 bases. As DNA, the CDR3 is TGCAGTGCCAAGGGGGGAGAGTCCGACACCGGGGAGCTGTTTTTT. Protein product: CSAKGGESDTGELFF.

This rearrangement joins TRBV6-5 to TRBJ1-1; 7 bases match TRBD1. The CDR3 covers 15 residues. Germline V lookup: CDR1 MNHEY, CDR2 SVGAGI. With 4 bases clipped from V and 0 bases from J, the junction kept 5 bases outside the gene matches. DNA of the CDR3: TGTGCCAGCAGTTCGGGACAGTTCATGAACACTGAAGCTTTCTTT. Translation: CASSSGQFMNTEAFF.

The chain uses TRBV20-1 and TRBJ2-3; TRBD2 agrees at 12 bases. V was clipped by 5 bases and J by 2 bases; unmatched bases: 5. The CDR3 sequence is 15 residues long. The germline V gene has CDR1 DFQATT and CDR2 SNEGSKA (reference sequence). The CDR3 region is CSARRLAGATDTQYF. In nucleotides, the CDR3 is TGCAGTGCTCGACGACTAGCGGGAGCCACAGATACGCAGTATTTT.

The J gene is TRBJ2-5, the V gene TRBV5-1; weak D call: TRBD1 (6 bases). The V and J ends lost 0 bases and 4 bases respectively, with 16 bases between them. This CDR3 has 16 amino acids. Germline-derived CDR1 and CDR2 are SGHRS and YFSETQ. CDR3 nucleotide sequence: TGCGCCAGCAGCTTGGCCGGCCCGATGGGGGCAGAGACCCAGTACTTC. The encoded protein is CASSLAGPMGAETQYF.

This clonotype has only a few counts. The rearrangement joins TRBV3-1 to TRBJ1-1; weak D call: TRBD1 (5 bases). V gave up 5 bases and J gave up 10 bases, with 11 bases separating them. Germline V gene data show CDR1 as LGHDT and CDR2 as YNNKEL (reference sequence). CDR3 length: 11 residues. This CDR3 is CASSAGRRAFF. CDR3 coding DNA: TGTGCCAGCAGCGCAGGGCGCCGAGCTTTCTTT.

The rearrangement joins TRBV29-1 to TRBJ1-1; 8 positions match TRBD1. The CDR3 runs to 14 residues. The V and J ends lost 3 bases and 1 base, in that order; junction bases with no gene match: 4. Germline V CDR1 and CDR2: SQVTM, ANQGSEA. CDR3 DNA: TGCAGCGTTGATCCGCAGGGGGCGAACACTGAAGCTTTCTTT. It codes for CSVDPQGANTEAFF.

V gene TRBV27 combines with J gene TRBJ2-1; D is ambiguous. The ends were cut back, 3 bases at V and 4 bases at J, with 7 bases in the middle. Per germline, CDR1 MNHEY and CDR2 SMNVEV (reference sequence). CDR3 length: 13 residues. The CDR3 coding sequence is TGTGCCAGCAGTTTTTTTCGATACAATGAGCAGTTCTTC. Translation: CASSFFRYNEQFF.

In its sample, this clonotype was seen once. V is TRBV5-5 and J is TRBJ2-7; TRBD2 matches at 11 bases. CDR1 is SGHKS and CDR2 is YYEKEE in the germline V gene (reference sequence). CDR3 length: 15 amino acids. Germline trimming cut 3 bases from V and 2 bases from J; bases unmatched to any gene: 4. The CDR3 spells CASSWVAGGTYEQYF. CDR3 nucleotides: TGTGCCAGCAGCTGGGTAGCGGGAGGGACCTACGAGCAGTACTTC.